The next 2 T cell receptor beta chains were all read from a single sample in a study of T cells in localized non-small cell lung cancer. Repertoires were generated with immunoSEQ multiplex PCR, while TCRdb's copy carries only in-frame clones and drops some. The top ten clones hold about a tenth of a sample with tens of thousands of clones, about 88% of them seen once. The specimen was peripheral blood, collected before any cancer treatment. All receptors come from a woman aged 40-69 years with stage I lung adenocarcinoma.

This chain links TRBV27 with TRBJ2-3; D not certain. CDR3 length equals 16 residues. Germline CDR1 is MNHEY and CDR2 is SMNVEV (reference sequence). The V end was cut by 0 bases, the J end by 1 base, with 11 bases between. CDR3 bases: TGTGCCAGCAGTTTATCTGTAGGGTCTGGCACAGATACGCAGTATTTT. Translation: CASSLSVGSGTDTQYF.

The chain combines TRBV28 with TRBJ1-1, with unresolved D. Germline CDR1 reads MDHEN; CDR2 reads SYDVKM. Trimming shortened V by 7 bases and J by 1 base, and 4 bases separated the two germline ends. The CDR3 extends over 11 amino acids. CDR3 sequence: CASIRNTEAFF. The CDR3 bases are TGTGCCAGCATCAGGAACACTGAAGCTTTCTTT.